The present T cell receptor beta chain was sequenced within a study of cytomegalovirus exposure and HLA in healthy donors. Broader study findings: A later analysis linked around 15,000 TCR beta sequences to HLA alleles at 0.05 false discovery rate. A later analysis, which compared TCR beta chains of equal frequency, found the HLA-associated ones more clonally expanded.

Germline CDR1 SGHVS, CDR2 FNYEAQ. V lost 1 base to trimming and J lost 1 base, with 14 bases between them. This CDR3 comprises 17 residues. The PCR employed 60 Vbeta primers together with 13 Jbeta primers. The repertoire was sequenced with immunoSEQ multiplex PCR; TCRdb's copy has only in-frame clones and lacks some. The ten most abundant clones cover roughly 1.3% of a sample with about 170,000 clones. For this clone: The antigen remains undetermined.

Input material: PBMCs. This sequence joins TRBV7-6 and TRBJ1-5; D might be TRBD1 (5 bases). The clonotype originates from a woman aged 55-70 years in good health and CMV-seronegative. CDR3 protein: CASSLEAGRDSNQPQHF. The CDR3 nucleotides are TGTGCCAGCAGCTTAGAGGCGGGGAGGGACAGCAATCAGCCCCAGCATTTT.